Each of the 7 T cell receptor beta chains below was sequenced from the same sample in a study of T cell changes during pregnancy in multiple sclerosis. Data came from immunoSEQ multiplex PCR; TCRdb stores just in-frame clones and leaves some out. Found here are tens of thousands of clones, over 85% of them singletons; the top ten hold roughly 0.14%. The sequences come from CD4+ T cells from peripheral blood mononuclear cells, collected after pregnancy. These receptors were taken from a female donor with multiple sclerosis, enrolled in a pregnancy study.

The chain joins TRBV27 to TRBJ1-1; 8 nucleotides agree with TRBD1. Per the germline V gene, CDR1 is MNHEY and CDR2 is SMNVEV (reference sequence). With 6 bases clipped from V and 0 bases from J, the junction kept 3 bases outside the gene matches. This CDR3 is 14 amino acids long. CDR3 nucleotide sequence: TGTGCCAGCAGCCAGACAGGGGTGAACACTGAAGCTTTCTTT. Protein product: CASSQTGVNTEAFF.

This clone appeared a single time. This chain links TRBV5-1 with TRBJ2-5; D ambiguous. V lost 0 bases and J lost 1, with 4 bases in between. From germline, CDR1 is SGHRS and CDR2 YFSETQ. The CDR3 is made up of 13 amino acids. Written as DNA, the CDR3 is TGCGCCAGCAGCTTGGACAGCCAAGAGACCCAGTACTTC. As protein: CASSLDSQETQYF.

V and J are TRBV11-3 and TRBJ2-1, with 8 bases fitting TRBD1. Germline V gene lookup returns CDR1 SGHNT and CDR2 YENEEA. The CDR3 sequence is 15 residues long. V trimming: 5 bases; J trimming: 1 base; junction bases outside the gene matches: 4. The CDR3 DNA reads TGTGCCAGCAGCAAGGACAGGGCTTCCTACAATGAGCAGTTCTTC. This codes for CASSKDRASYNEQFF.

V gene TRBV7-2 combines with J gene TRBJ1-1; weak D call: TRBD1 (6 bases). Germline-derived CDR1 and CDR2 are SGHTA and FQGNSA. The CDR3 spans 13 residues. Trimming took off 3 bases at V and 4 bases at J, with 9 bases between the two ends. This CDR3 is CASSFKGGTEAFF. The CDR3 DNA reads TGTGCCAGCAGCTTTAAAGGGGGCACTGAAGCTTTCTTT.

This clone has just one count. This chain uses TRBV19 with TRBJ2-7; TRBD2 agrees at 12 bases. There are 16 residues in the CDR3. Per the germline V gene, CDR1 is LNHDA and CDR2 is SQIVND (reference sequence). V lost 5 bases, J lost 7 bases, and 12 bases stayed unmatched. CDR3 in DNA: TGTGCCAGTAGTCCGTGGGGCGTAGGACTAGCGGGGGAGCAGTACTTC. The encoded protein is CASSPWGVGLAGEQYF.

The CDR3 DNA is TGTGCCAGCAGTCCTGATAGCGGGACCTACAATGAGCAGTTCTTC. Residues: CASSPDSGTYNEQFF. The V call is TRBV6-5, the J call TRBJ2-1; 8 bases map to TRBD2. This CDR3 comprises 15 residues. The germline V gene has CDR1 MNHEY and CDR2 SVGAGI. Germline trimming cut 5 bases from V and 2 bases from J; bases unmatched to any gene: 5.

This chain uses TRBV4-2 with TRBJ2-4; TRBD2 aligns across 13 bases. J was trimmed by 6 bases and V by 1 base; bases with no gene match: 3. CDR1 and CDR2 (germline): LGHNA, YNFKEQ. This CDR3 is 16 amino acids long. The CDR3 loop is CASSQGTSGSTNIQYF. The CDR3 DNA follows: TGTGCCAGCAGCCAAGGGACTAGCGGGAGCACAAACATTCAGTACTTC.